This TCR beta chain was profiled in a study of blood T cell repertoires in COVID-19. V lost 6 bases to trimming and J lost 7 bases; unmatched junction nucleotides: 6. The CDR3 runs 15 residues. Germline V gene lookup returns CDR1 SNHLY and CDR2 FYNNEI. Generated by immunoSEQ multiplex PCR, the TCRdb table keeps only in-frame clones and is missing some. The data show just under 150,000 clones, around 84% seen once. This sequence joins TRBV2 and TRBJ1-4; 12 bases align to TRBD1. The sequenced sample was peripheral blood. The TCR comes from a human donor with acute or convalescent COVID-19. The donor label of this sample is uncertain. CDR3 coding DNA: TGTGCCAGCAGGGGACAGGGGGCGCCTGGTGAAAAACTGTTTTTT. This translates into CASRGQGAPGEKLFF.